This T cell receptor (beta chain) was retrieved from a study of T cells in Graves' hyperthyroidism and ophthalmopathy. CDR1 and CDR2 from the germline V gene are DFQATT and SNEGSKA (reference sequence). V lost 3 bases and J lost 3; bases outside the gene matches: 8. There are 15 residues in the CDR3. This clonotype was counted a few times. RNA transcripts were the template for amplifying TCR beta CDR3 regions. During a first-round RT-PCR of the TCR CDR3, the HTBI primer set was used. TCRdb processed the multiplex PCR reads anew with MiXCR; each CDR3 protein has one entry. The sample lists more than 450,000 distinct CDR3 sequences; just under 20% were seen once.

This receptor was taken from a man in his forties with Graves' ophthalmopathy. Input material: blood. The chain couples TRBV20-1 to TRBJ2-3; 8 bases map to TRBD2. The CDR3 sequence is CSASHGAGGTDTQYF. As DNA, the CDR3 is TGCAGTGCTAGTCACGGGGCGGGGGGAACAGATACGCAGTATTTT.